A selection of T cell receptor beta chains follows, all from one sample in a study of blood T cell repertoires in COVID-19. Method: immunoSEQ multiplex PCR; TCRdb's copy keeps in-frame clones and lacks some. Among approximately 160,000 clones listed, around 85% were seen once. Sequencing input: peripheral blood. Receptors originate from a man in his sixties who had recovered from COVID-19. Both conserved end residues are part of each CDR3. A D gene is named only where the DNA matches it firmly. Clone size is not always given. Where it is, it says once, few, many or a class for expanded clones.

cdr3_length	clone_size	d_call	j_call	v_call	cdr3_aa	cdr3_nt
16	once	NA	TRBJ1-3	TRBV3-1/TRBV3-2	CASSQASGTTGNTIYF	TGTGCCAGCAGCCAGGCTTCCGGGACAACTGGAAACACCATATATTTT
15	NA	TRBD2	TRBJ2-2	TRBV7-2	CASSPTSGYTGELFF	TGTGCCAGCAGCCCAACTAGCGGGTACACCGGGGAGCTGTTTTTT
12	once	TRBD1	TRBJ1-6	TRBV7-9	CAGRTGESPLHF	TGTGCCGGTAGGACAGGGGAATCACCCCTCCACTTT
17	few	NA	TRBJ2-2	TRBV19	CASSPRGSGSYTGELFF	TGTGCCAGTAGTCCCAGGGGAAGCGGCTCTTACACCGGGGAGCTGTTTTTT
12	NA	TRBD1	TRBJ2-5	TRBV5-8	CASSDRGQTQYF	TGTGCCAGCAGCGACAGGGGCCAGACCCAGTACTTC
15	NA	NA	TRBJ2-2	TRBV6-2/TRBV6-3	CASSYSPDTGGELFF	TGTGCCAGCAGTTACTCCCCCGATACGGGCGGGGAGCTGTTTTTT
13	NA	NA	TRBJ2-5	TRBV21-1	CASSKDQGETQYF	TGTGCCAGCAGCAAAGACCAGGGAGAGACCCAGTACTTC
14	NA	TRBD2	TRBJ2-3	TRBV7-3	CASSETSGVDTQYF	TGTGCCAGCAGCGAGACTAGCGGGGTAGATACGCAGTATTTT
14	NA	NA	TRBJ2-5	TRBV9	CASSVDGSSETQYF	TGTGCCAGCAGCGTAGATGGCTCTTCGGAGACCCAGTACTTC
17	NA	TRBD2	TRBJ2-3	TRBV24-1	CATSDLGLAGGRDTQYF	TGTGCCACCAGTGACTTAGGACTAGCGGGGGGGCGAGATACGCAGTATTTT
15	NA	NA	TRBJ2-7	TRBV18	CASSLNPRENYEQYF	TGTGCCAGCTCACTAAACCCCCGGGAGAACTACGAGCAGTACTTC
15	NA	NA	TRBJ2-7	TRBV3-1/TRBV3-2	CASSRGNFATYEQYF	TGTGCCAGCAGCAGGGGAAACTTTGCCACCTACGAGCAGTACTTC
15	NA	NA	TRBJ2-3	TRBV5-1	CASSLWGGDTDTQYF	TGCGCCAGCAGCTTGTGGGGCGGGGACACAGATACGCAGTATTTT
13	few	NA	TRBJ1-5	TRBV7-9	CASSFGSNQPQHF	TGTGCCAGCAGCTTCGGTAGCAATCAGCCCCAGCATTTT
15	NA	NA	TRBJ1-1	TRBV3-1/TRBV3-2	CASSPNLGQNTEAFF	TGTGCCAGCAGCCCCAACTTAGGACAGAACACTGAAGCTTTCTTT
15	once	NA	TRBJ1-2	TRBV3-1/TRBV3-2	CASSFGQFSQGGYTF	TGTGCCAGCAGCTTTGGACAGTTTTCCCAGGGAGGCTACACCTTC
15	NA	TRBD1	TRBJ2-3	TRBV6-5	CASRIRDRATDTQYF	TGTGCCAGCAGGATCCGGGACAGGGCCACAGATACGCAGTATTTT
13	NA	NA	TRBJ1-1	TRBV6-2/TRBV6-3	CASSYAAPTEAFF	TGTGCCAGCAGTTACGCGGCACCCACTGAAGCTTTCTTT
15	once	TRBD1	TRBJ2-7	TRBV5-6	CASSPGTGRAYEQYF	TGTGCCAGCAGCCCCGGGACAGGGAGGGCCTACGAGCAGTACTTC
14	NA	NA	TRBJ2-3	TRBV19	CASSILQGTDTQYF	TGTGCCAGTAGTATTTTACAGGGCACAGATACGCAGTATTTT
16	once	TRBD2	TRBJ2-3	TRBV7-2	CASSLVGLAGQDTQYF	TGTGCCAGCAGCTTAGTAGGTCTAGCGGGGCAAGATACGCAGTATTTT
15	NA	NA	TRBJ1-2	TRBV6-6	CASSGTLVVDYGYTF	TGTGCCAGCAGTGGGACATTGGTGGTGGACTATGGCTACACCTTC
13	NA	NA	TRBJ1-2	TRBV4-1	CASSHRTNYGYTF	TGCGCCAGCAGCCACCGTACTAACTATGGCTACACCTTC
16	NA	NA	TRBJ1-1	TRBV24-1	CATSERERGTGVGAFF	TGTGCCACCAGTGAGCGGGAGAGGGGGACCGGCGTGGGAGCTTTCTTT
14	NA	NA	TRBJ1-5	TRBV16	CASSRDRINQPQHF	TGTGCCAGCAGCCGAGACAGAATCAATCAGCCCCAGCATTTT
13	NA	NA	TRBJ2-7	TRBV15	CATSRETTYEQYF	TGTGCCACCAGCAGAGAGACTACTTACGAGCAGTACTTC
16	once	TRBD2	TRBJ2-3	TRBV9	CASSPVLAGDTDTQYF	TGTGCCAGCAGCCCAGTACTAGCGGGGGATACAGATACGCAGTATTTT
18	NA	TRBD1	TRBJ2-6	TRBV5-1	CASSLDGQGATGANVLTF	TGCGCCAGCAGCTTGGACGGACAGGGGGCGACAGGGGCCAACGTCCTGACTTTC
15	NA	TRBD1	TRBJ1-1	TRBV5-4	CASSERQGWNTEAFF	TGTGCCAGCAGCGAAAGACAGGGATGGAACACTGAAGCTTTCTTT
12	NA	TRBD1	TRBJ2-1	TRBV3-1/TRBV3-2	CASSDRGNEQFF	TGTGCCAGCAGCGACAGGGGGAATGAGCAGTTCTTC
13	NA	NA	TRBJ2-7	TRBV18	CASSPGQPDEQYF	TGTGCCAGCTCACCTGGACAGCCTGACGAGCAGTACTTC
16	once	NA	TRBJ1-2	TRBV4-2	CASSQEISSSNYGYTF	TGTGCCAGCAGCCAAGAAATATCGAGCTCTAACTATGGCTACACCTTC
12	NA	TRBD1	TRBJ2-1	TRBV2	CASRDSFNEQFF	TGTGCCAGCCGGGACAGCTTCAATGAGCAGTTCTTC
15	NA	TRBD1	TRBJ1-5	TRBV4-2	CASSQLQGVDQPQHF	TGTGCCAGCAGCCAACTACAGGGGGTTGATCAGCCCCAGCATTTT
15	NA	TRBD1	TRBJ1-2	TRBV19	CASSIGGTGEDGYTF	TGTGCCAGTAGTATAGGAGGAACAGGGGAGGATGGCTACACCTTC
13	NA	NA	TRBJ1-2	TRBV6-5	CASSYSRGLGYTF	TGTGCCAGCAGTTACTCAAGGGGCCTAGGCTACACCTTC
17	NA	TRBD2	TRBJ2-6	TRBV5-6	CASSFPTSGGGANVLTF	TGTGCCAGCAGCTTCCCTACTAGCGGGGGTGGGGCCAACGTCCTGACTTTC
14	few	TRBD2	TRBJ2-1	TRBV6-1	CASSDKRGGDEQFF	TGTGCCAGCAGTGATAAGCGGGGGGGGGATGAGCAGTTCTTC
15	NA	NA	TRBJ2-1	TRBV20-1	CSASGGGLGDNEQFF	TGCAGTGCTAGTGGGGGGGGGCTTGGAGACAATGAGCAGTTCTTC
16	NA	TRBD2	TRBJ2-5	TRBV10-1	CASSESKRGGGETQYF	TGCGCCAGCAGTGAGTCGAAGCGGGGGGGCGGAGAGACCCAGTACTTC
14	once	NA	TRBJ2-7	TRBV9	CASSYGQGGYEQYF	TGTGCCAGCAGCTACGGACAGGGAGGGTACGAGCAGTACTTC
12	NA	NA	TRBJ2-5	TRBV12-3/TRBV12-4	CASSRSGETQYF	TGTGCCAGCAGTCGATCGGGGGAGACCCAGTACTTC
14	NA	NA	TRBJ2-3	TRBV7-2	CASSLARELDTQYF	TGTGCCAGCAGCTTAGCGCGCGAGTTGGATACGCAGTATTTT
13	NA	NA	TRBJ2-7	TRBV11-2	CASSLDANGQTYF	TGTGCCAGCAGCTTAGACGCAAACGGACAGACTTACTTC
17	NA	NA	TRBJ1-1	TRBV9	CASSAEQGPTPGTEAFF	TGTGCCAGCAGCGCCGAACAGGGACCTACACCTGGTACTGAAGCTTTCTTT
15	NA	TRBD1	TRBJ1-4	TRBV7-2	CASSPRQGAVEKLFF	TGTGCCAGCAGCCCCAGACAGGGGGCGGTTGAAAAACTGTTTTTT
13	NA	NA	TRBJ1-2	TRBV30	CAWSVLVGSGGTF	TGTGCCTGGAGTGTACTCGTAGGGAGTGGTGGCACCTTC